This is a list of T cell receptor beta chains from one sample in a study of response to subunit inactivated influenza vaccine. TCRdb reanalysed the RT-PCR reads using MiXCR and keeps one entry per CDR3 protein. This sample yields fewer than 800,000 distinct CDR3 sequences, of which roughly 14% are seen a single time; around 10% belongs to the top ten. Source: PBMCs from blood, taken approximately 12 days after vaccination. Receptors were obtained from a man aged 45-65 years who received an inactivated influenza vaccine. Both conserved end residues are part of each CDR3. A D gene is named only where the DNA matches it firmly. Clone size is not always given. Where it is, it says once, few, many or a class for expanded clones.

j_call	clone_size	v_call	d_call	cdr3_nt	cdr3_aa
TRBJ1-1	few	TRBV6-1	TRBD1	TGTGCCAGCAGCAATCCAGGGGGCCTGAACACTGAAGCTTTCTTT	CASSNPGGLNTEAFF
TRBJ1-1	many	TRBV11-1	.	TGTGCCAGCAGCTTACCTCCGTGGCAGGGAAAAGCGAACACTGAAGCTTTCTTT	CASSLPPWQGKANTEAFF
TRBJ2-3	many	TRBV5-1	TRBD2	TGCGCCAGCAGCTTGGATTCGGGGGGAGATACGCAGTATTTT	CASSLDSGGDTQYF
TRBJ2-7	.	TRBV6-2/TRBV6-3	TRBD1	TGTGCCAGCTGTCCGGGACAGCCCCCTTACGAGCAGTACTTC	CASCPGQPPYEQYF
TRBJ2-3	few	TRBV5-1	.	TGCGCCAGCAGCTGGGGAAGGGGGGGCACAGATACGCAGTATTTT	CASSWGRGGTDTQYF
TRBJ1-2	.	TRBV6-5	.	TGTGCCAGCAGTTACTCACAGGCTTCCTATGGCGACACCTTC	CASSYSQASYGDTF
TRBJ1-4	.	TRBV7-8	.	TGTGCCAGCAGCTTAGGCGGGGACTACGAAAAACTGTTTTTT	CASSLGGDYEKLFF
TRBJ2-1	many	TRBV6-5	TRBD2	TGTGCCAGCAGTTACTCGCCGGGACTAGCTCACAATGAGCAGTTCTTC	CASSYSPGLAHNEQFF
TRBJ2-3	.	TRBV2	TRBD2	TGTGCCAGCAGTGACGGAACTAGCGGCGGTGATACGCAGTATTTT	CASSDGTSGGDTQYF
TRBJ1-2	.	TRBV7-2	.	TGTGCCAGCAGCGTCAGCGGGAACTATGGCTACACCTTC	CASSVSGNYGYTF
TRBJ2-3	few	TRBV10-3	.	TGTGCCATCAGTGAGTCAGGATCAGATACGCAGTATTTT	CAISESGSDTQYF
TRBJ2-7	few	TRBV20-1	TRBD2	TGCAGTGCTAGCCGGACTAGCCCGGCACCTGGCGAGCAGTACTTC	CSASRTSPAPGEQYF
TRBJ2-7	.	TRBV6-5	.	TGTGCCAGCAGTTACTCGATTCCGGTCCCCTCCTACGAGCAGTACTTC	CASSYSIPVPSYEQYF
TRBJ2-1	.	TRBV6-5	.	TGTGCCAGCAGTTACCCGGGAGTCTCAGGGGGCAATGAGCAGTTCTTC	CASSYPGVSGGNEQFF
TRBJ2-5	.	TRBV7-8	.	TGTGCCAGCAGCTTACGCGTTTGGACAGAGCAAGAGACCCAGTACTTC	CASSLRVWTEQETQYF
TRBJ1-4	.	TRBV7-8	.	TGTGCCAGCAGCTCCGCGGGGGTTGAAAAACTGTTTTTT	CASSSAGVEKLFF
TRBJ2-7	many	TRBV15	.	TGTGCCACCAGCAGAGATCGGGCGAGGGTCGTTTCCTACGAGCAGTACTTC	CATSRDRARVVSYEQYF
TRBJ2-5	few	TRBV20-1	TRBD1	TGCAGTGCTAGAGCAACAGGGGAATGGTTTGGTGGAGAGACCCAGTACTTC	CSARATGEWFGGETQYF
TRBJ1-4	.	TRBV20-1	.	TGCAGTGCGGAAGATGAAAAACTGTTTTTT	CSAEDEKLFF
TRBJ2-5	few	TRBV28	TRBD1	TGTGCCAGCAGAGACAGGGGATCCGAGACCCAGTACTTC	CASRDRGSETQYF